The following is a TCR beta chain sequence with its context. Its specificity is not known. There are 17 residues in the CDR3. Germline assignment: CDR1 SGHRS and CDR2 YFSETQ. Trimming removed 4 bases from V and 1 base from J, with 20 bases in between. The data derive from a study of shared clonotypes between healthy human individuals. Study-wide points: Generation probability values for non-shared clonotypes were lower than those for clonotypes shared by all four donors. Clonotype sharing among the donors was expected to vary with sequencing depth. Generally, naive subsets (rather than memory subsets) showed larger estimated richness.

The authors distributed each subset's genomic DNA evenly over several immunoSEQ plates. Some clones are missing from TCRdb's copy, which holds only in-frame ones; the method was immunoSEQ multiplex PCR. Among around 700,000 clones listed, approximately 73% were seen once. This rearrangement joins TRBV5-1 to TRBJ2-5; the D gene is possibly TRBD2 (6 bases). This sequence was found in a woman between 25 and 40 years old in good health. Sequencing used memory CD4+ T cells sorted from blood. Subset indicated: CD45RA-negative fraction. The CDR3 is CASSTPAGTSFQETQYF. CDR3 nucleotides: TGCGCCAGCAGCACTCCAGCGGGCACGAGCTTCCAAGAGACCCAGTACTTC. The full variable domain, rest sourced from reference TRBV5-1 and TRBJ2-5, is KAGVTQTPRYLIKTRGQQVTLSCSPISGHRSVSWYQQTPGQGLQFLFEYFSETQRNKGNFPGRFSGRQFSNSRSEMNVSTLELGDSALYLCASSTPAGTSFQETQYFGPGTRLLVL.